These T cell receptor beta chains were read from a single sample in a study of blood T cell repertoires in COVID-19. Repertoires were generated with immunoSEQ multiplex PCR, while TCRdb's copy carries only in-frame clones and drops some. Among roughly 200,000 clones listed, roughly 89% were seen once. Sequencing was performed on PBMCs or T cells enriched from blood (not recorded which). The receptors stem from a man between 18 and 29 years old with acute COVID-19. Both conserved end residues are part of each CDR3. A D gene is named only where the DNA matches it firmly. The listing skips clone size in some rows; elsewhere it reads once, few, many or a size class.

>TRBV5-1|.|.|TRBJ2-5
TGCGCCAGCAGCACGGGGGAGACCCAGTACTTC
CASSTGETQYF
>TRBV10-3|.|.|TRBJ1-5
TGTGCCATCAGTGAGTCCCATCGACAGGCAAGCAATCAGCCCCAGCATTTT
CAISESHRQASNQPQHF
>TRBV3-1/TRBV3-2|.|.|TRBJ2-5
TGTGCCAGCAGCCGTTTGACAACTGGGTATGCACAAGAGACCCAGTACTTC
CASSRLTTGYAQETQYF
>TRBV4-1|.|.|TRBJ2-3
TGCGCCAGCAGCCCGGGGTGGCGGCGGGGATCTGGCACAGATACGCAGTATTTT
CASSPGWRRGSGTDTQYF
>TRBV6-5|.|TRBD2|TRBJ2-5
TGTGCCACCCGACTAGCGGGAGGGTTGGGGGAGACCCAGTACTTC
CATRLAGGLGETQYF
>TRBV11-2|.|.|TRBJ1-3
TGTGCCAGCAGCCCGAGCCACTCTGGAAACACCATATATTTT
CASSPSHSGNTIYF
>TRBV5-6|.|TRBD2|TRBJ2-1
TGTGCCAGCAGCTCCCGACTAGCGGGATTAAATGAGCAGTTCTTC
CASSSRLAGLNEQFF
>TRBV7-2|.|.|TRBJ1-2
TGTGCCAGCAGCCCAACGTGGGGCGGATATGGCTACACCTTC
CASSPTWGGYGYTF
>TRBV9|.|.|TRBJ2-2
TGTGCCAGCAGCGCCACCGGGACTTCTAACACCGGGGAGCTGTTTTTT
CASSATGTSNTGELFF
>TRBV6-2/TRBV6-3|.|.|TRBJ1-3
TGTGCCAGCAGTTACGACGCTAGGTCTGGAAACACCATATATTTT
CASSYDARSGNTIYF
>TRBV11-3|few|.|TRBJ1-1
TGTGCCAGCAGCGCCGAGGCATACACTGAAGCTTTCTTT
CASSAEAYTEAFF
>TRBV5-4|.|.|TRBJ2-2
TGTGCCAGCAGCTTCTATGGCGGGGAGCTGTTTTTT
CASSFYGGELFF
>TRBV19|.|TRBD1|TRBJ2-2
TGTGCCATTTCCGGGACAGGGAACACCGGGGAGCTGTTTTTT
CAISGTGNTGELFF
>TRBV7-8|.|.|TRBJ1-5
TGTGCCAGCAGCCCTGGACACAATCAGCCCCAGCATTTT
CASSPGHNQPQHF
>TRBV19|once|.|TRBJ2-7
TGTGCCAGTAGTATAGGCCGACAGTACGAGCAGTACTTC
CASSIGRQYEQYF
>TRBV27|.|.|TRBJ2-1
TGTGCCAGCAGTTTCCACTCGGGGTTCAATGAGCAGTTCTTC
CASSFHSGFNEQFF
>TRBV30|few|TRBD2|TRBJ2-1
TGTGCCTGGAGTATAGCGGGGTACAATGAGCAGTTCTTC
CAWSIAGYNEQFF
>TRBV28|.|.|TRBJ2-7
TGTGCCAGCAGTCTAAGCGGCCCCTACGAGCAGTACTTC
CASSLSGPYEQYF
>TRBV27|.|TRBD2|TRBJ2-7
TGTGCCAGCAGTCCGGCGGGAGGCACCTACGAGCAGTACTTC
CASSPAGGTYEQYF
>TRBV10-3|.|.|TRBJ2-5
TGTGCCATCAGTGATTCGGGACTGCAAGAGACCCAGTACTTC
CAISDSGLQETQYF
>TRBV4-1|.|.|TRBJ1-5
TGCGCCAGCAGCCAAGTCGGGGTTAGAAGGGGCAATCAGCCCCAGCATTTT
CASSQVGVRRGNQPQHF
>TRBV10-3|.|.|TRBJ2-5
TGTGCCATCAGTGAATCGTTTGGTCGAGGGACCCAGTACTTC
CAISESFGRGTQYF
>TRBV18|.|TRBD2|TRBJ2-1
TGTGCCAGCTCACCGGGACTAGCCGGTGAGCAGTTCTTC
CASSPGLAGEQFF
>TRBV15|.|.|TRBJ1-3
TGTGCCACCAGCAGAGACAAGTTTAGCTCTGGAAACACCATATATTTT
CATSRDKFSSGNTIYF